Listed below are T cell receptor beta chains from one sample, sequenced in a study of post-analysis software for immune sequencing data. Each CDR3 protein gets one entry after TCRdb re-called the PCR reads with MiXCR. The sample includes about 150,000 distinct CDR3 sequences, about 29% of them seen just once. Material for sequencing was blood. The receptors stem from a girl aged 5-17 years with multiple sclerosis. Each CDR3 is given with its conserved first and last residue. D genes are given only for firm matches. Expanded clones are given a class, and other clones once, few, many or no size at all.

V gene	J gene	clone size	D gene	CDR3 DNA	CDR3 protein
TRBV5-1	TRBJ1-2	many	TRBD1	TGCGCCAGCAGCCCTCCGGGACAGGCCTTTTATGGCTACACCTTC	CASSPPGQAFYGYTF
TRBV7-9	TRBJ2-7	NA	NA	TGTGCCAGCAGCTTACCACAAACGGTATACGAGCAGTACTTC	CASSLPQTVYEQYF
TRBV18	TRBJ2-7	NA	NA	TGTGCCAGCTTACCGGTTGACTGGGCCTACGAGCAGTACTTC	CASLPVDWAYEQYF
TRBV24-1	TRBJ1-5	NA	TRBD1	TGTGCCACCAGTGATGCGACAGGGCCTGGCAATCAGCCCCAGCATTTT	CATSDATGPGNQPQHF
TRBV11-2	TRBJ1-1	few	TRBD1	TGTGCCAGCAGCCGAGGGGCCGGGACAGGGGGCTCTGAAGCTTTCTTT	CASSRGAGTGGSEAFF
TRBV4-1	TRBJ2-2	NA	NA	TGCGCCAGCAGCCCCCAAACCGGGGAGCTGTTTTTT	CASSPQTGELFF
TRBV28	TRBJ1-5	many	TRBD1	TGTGCCAGCAGCAGGGGGTTCGGGAATCAGCCCCAGCATTTT	CASSRGFGNQPQHF
TRBV15	TRBJ1-3	few	NA	TGTGCCACCAGCACCGACTCTGGAAACACCATATATTTT	CATSTDSGNTIYF
TRBV20-1	TRBJ1-2	few	NA	TGCAGTGCCAGGAAGGGGGGATGGGGCTACACCTTC	CSARKGGWGYTF
TRBV15	TRBJ1-4	many	NA	TGTGCCACCAGCAGAGAGGGGTTTAATGAAAAACTGTTTTTT	CATSREGFNEKLFF
TRBV24-1	TRBJ2-1	many	TRBD2	TGTGCCACCAGTGACCAAGGGAGTAGCGGGAGTAACGAGCAGTTCTTC	CATSDQGSSGSNEQFF
TRBV5-1	TRBJ2-5	few	NA	TGCGCCAGCAGCATAGGACCACGAGGAGAGACCCAGTACTTC	CASSIGPRGETQYF
TRBV20-1	TRBJ1-5	once	NA	TGCAGTGCTAGAGATCAAAGTCAGCCCCAGCATTTT	CSARDQSQPQHF
TRBV4-1	TRBJ1-2	NA	NA	TGCGCCAGCAGCCAAGGGGGGGCAGGACTCATACGCTATGGCTACACCTTC	CASSQGGAGLIRYGYTF
TRBV20-1	TRBJ2-7	few	TRBD2	TGCAGTGCATCGGGACTAGCGACCTACGAGCAGTACTTC	CSASGLATYEQYF
TRBV5-5	TRBJ1-2	NA	NA	TGTGCCAGCAGCCTCGAACTCTCAGTTACCTATGGCTACACCTTC	CASSLELSVTYGYTF
TRBV29-1	TRBJ2-3	many	TRBD1	TGCAGCGTTGAGGGACAGGGGATCAGGGATACGCAGTATTTT	CSVEGQGIRDTQYF
TRBV6-2/TRBV6-3	TRBJ2-3	NA	NA	TGTGCCAGCAGTTATGCCCCCCTTATGGATACGCAGTATTTT	CASSYAPLMDTQYF
TRBV3-1	TRBJ2-5	NA	TRBD2	TGTGCCAGCAGCCAGCATTTCCCTGAGGGACTAGCGGGAGTGGAGGAGACCCAGTACTTC	CASSQHFPEGLAGVEETQYF
TRBV7-9	TRBJ1-5	once	NA	TGTGCCAGCAGCTTTGAGGGGGACCAGCCCCAGCATTTT	CASSFEGDQPQHF
TRBV25-1	TRBJ2-7	many	NA	TGTGCCAGCAGTGTCGGCAGAAACTACGAGCAGTACTTC	CASSVGRNYEQYF
TRBV11-2	TRBJ2-1	NA	TRBD2	TGTGCCAGCAGCCCCCTTAGCGGGAGGGCCTACAATGAGCAGTTCTTC	CASSPLSGRAYNEQFF
TRBV7-9	TRBJ2-7	NA	TRBD2	TGTACCAGCAGCCCCGGGACTAGCGGGAGGGCCTGCTACGAGCAGTACTTC	CTSSPGTSGRACYEQYF
TRBV11-2	TRBJ2-4	NA	NA	TGTGCCAGCAGCCGGGCGGGGAAAATCGCCTACGAGAAGTACTTC	CASSRAGKIAYEKYF
TRBV5-1	TRBJ2-1	many	NA	TGCGCCAGCAGCCAAACATGGGACACTTTAGGCAATGAGCAGTTCTTC	CASSQTWDTLGNEQFF
TRBV12-5	TRBJ1-2	many	NA	TGTGCTAGTGGTTTGGTAGGGATTTTCCATGGCTACACCTTC	CASGLVGIFHGYTF